The rows below give T cell receptor beta chains drawn from one sample of a study of T cell repertoires in cytomegalovirus infection. For these receptors, no antigen is known. TCRdb itself ran the reads through MiXCR, one entry per CDR3 protein. Of some 560,000 distinct CDR3 sequences listed, under 45% are singletons. The starting material was cultured PBMCs, obtained from culture after CMV antigen stimulation. The source is a human donor in good health (CMV status not recorded). Some clones in this sample may be carry-over from other donors' samples. Each CDR3 is given with its conserved first and last residue. The order of the fields is V gene, D gene, clone size, J gene, CDR3 protein, CDR3 DNA. A D gene is named only where the DNA matches it firmly. The size field is filled for only some rows; it gives once, few, many or a size class.

v_call: TRBV7-8; d_call: TRBD1; clone_size: few; j_call: TRBJ2-1; cdr3_aa: CASSLPGGTGYHEQFF; cdr3_nt: TGTGCCAGCAGCTTGCCCGGGGGGACAGGGTACCATGAGCAGTTCTTC
v_call: TRBV11-3; d_call: .; clone_size: .; j_call: TRBJ1-6; cdr3_aa: CASSLTGSSPLHF; cdr3_nt: TGTGCCAGCAGCTTAACGGGCAGCTCACCCCTCCACTTT
v_call: TRBV7-2; d_call: TRBD2; clone_size: .; j_call: TRBJ2-1; cdr3_aa: CASSALAGGPYNEQFF; cdr3_nt: TGTGCCAGCAGCGCCCTGGCGGGGGGGCCCTACAATGAGCAGTTCTTC
v_call: TRBV11-2; d_call: TRBD2; clone_size: .; j_call: TRBJ2-7; cdr3_aa: CASSATGLARVEASYEQYF; cdr3_nt: TGTGCCAGCAGCGCTACGGGACTAGCGAGGGTGGAAGCGTCCTACGAGCAGTACTTC
v_call: TRBV6-2/TRBV6-3; d_call: TRBD2; clone_size: .; j_call: TRBJ2-3; cdr3_aa: CASSYSVVSGRRDTQYF; cdr3_nt: TGTGCCAGCAGTTACTCGGTTGTTAGCGGGAGGAGAGATACGCAGTATTTT
v_call: TRBV3-1; d_call: TRBD2; clone_size: many; j_call: TRBJ2-7; cdr3_aa: CASSRTSGGRYEQYF; cdr3_nt: TGTGCCAGCAGCCGGACTAGCGGGGGCCGTTACGAGCAGTACTTC
v_call: TRBV7-2; d_call: TRBD2; clone_size: .; j_call: TRBJ2-7; cdr3_aa: CASSGTGTSGLYEQYF; cdr3_nt: TGTGCCAGCAGCGGAACCGGGACTAGCGGCCTGTACGAGCAGTACTTC
v_call: TRBV19; d_call: TRBD1; clone_size: .; j_call: TRBJ1-4; cdr3_aa: CASSLTGSDEKLFF; cdr3_nt: TGTGCCAGTAGTCTGACAGGGTCCGATGAAAAACTGTTTTTT
v_call: TRBV14; d_call: .; clone_size: .; j_call: TRBJ2-1; cdr3_aa: CASSQNRAPVPYNEQFF; cdr3_nt: TGTGCCAGCAGCCAAAACCGGGCCCCCGTACCCTACAATGAGCAGTTCTTC
v_call: TRBV27; d_call: .; clone_size: few; j_call: TRBJ1-6; cdr3_aa: CASSFGQGINSPLHF; cdr3_nt: TGTGCCAGCAGTTTCGGTCAGGGTATTAATTCACCCCTCCACTTT
v_call: TRBV12-3/TRBV12-4; d_call: .; clone_size: .; j_call: TRBJ1-6; cdr3_aa: CASRKGGLYNSPLHF; cdr3_nt: TGTGCCAGCAGAAAAGGGGGACTCTATAATTCACCCCTCCACTTT
v_call: TRBV20-1; d_call: TRBD1; clone_size: few; j_call: TRBJ1-6; cdr3_aa: CSASYRGRRNSPLHF; cdr3_nt: TGCAGTGCTAGTTACAGGGGGCGTAGGAATTCACCCCTCCACTTT
v_call: TRBV7-2; d_call: TRBD2; clone_size: many; j_call: TRBJ2-2; cdr3_aa: CASSIRLAGLTGELFF; cdr3_nt: TGTGCCAGCAGCATCAGACTAGCGGGACTCACCGGGGAGCTGTTTTTT
v_call: TRBV7-9; d_call: TRBD1; clone_size: few; j_call: TRBJ1-2; cdr3_aa: CASSRTGTVTNYGYTF; cdr3_nt: TGTGCCAGCAGCCGAACCGGGACAGTGACTAACTATGGCTACACCTTC
v_call: TRBV12-3/TRBV12-4; d_call: .; clone_size: .; j_call: TRBJ2-1; cdr3_aa: CASSLVLDIEQFF; cdr3_nt: TGTGCCAGCAGTTTAGTGCTAGATATTGAGCAGTTCTTC
v_call: TRBV10-3; d_call: .; clone_size: .; j_call: TRBJ2-7; cdr3_aa: CAISEGAGSYEQYF; cdr3_nt: TGTGCCATCAGTGAGGGGGCAGGGTCGTACGAGCAGTACTTC
v_call: TRBV11-2; d_call: TRBD2; clone_size: .; j_call: TRBJ2-1; cdr3_aa: CASSKTSGPSYYNEQFF; cdr3_nt: TGTGCCAGCAGCAAAACTAGCGGACCTTCATACTACAATGAGCAGTTCTTC
v_call: TRBV12-3/TRBV12-4; d_call: .; clone_size: .; j_call: TRBJ1-1; cdr3_aa: CASSPTGWNTEAFF; cdr3_nt: TGTGCCAGCAGTCCGACAGGTTGGAACACTGAAGCTTTCTTT
v_call: TRBV19; d_call: .; clone_size: .; j_call: TRBJ2-1; cdr3_aa: CASSNNLGDEQFF; cdr3_nt: TGTGCCAGTAGTAACAACCTAGGGGATGAGCAGTTCTTC
v_call: TRBV27; d_call: .; clone_size: few; j_call: TRBJ1-5; cdr3_aa: CASSPTIGRIMTQHF; cdr3_nt: TGTGCCAGCAGCCCCACAATAGGGAGGATCATGACCCAGCATTTT